A selection of T cell receptor beta chains follows, all from one sample in a study of breast tumors, draining lymph nodes, adjacent tissues. Each CDR3 protein gets one entry after TCRdb re-called the multiplex PCR reads with MiXCR. The table records tens of thousands of distinct CDR3 sequences, around two thirds of them present only once. The sequencing sample was made of tumor-adjacent breast tissue. Receptor source: a female donor with breast cancer. Some clones in this sample may be carry-over from other donors' samples. Each CDR3 is given with its conserved first and last residue. Fields, in order: CDR3 length, D gene, clone size, V gene, J gene, CDR3 DNA, CDR3 protein. The D gene is left open where the match is weak. Clone size is not always given. Where it is, it says once, few, many or a class for expanded clones.

length: 15; D: TRBD1; size: -; V: TRBV7-6; J: TRBJ1-6; DNA: TGCGCCAGCAGCCTAGATTCCGGGACAGCTTCACCCCTCCACTTT; CDR3: CASSLDSGTASPLHF
length: 13; D: -; size: -; V: TRBV2; J: TRBJ2-4; DNA: TGTGCCAGCAGTGGACAGAACAAAAACATTCAGTACTTC; CDR3: CASSGQNKNIQYF
length: 15; D: -; size: -; V: TRBV19; J: TRBJ1-6; DNA: TGTGCCAGTAGGGCCGGGTCCATACTGAATTCACCCCTCCACTTT; CDR3: CASRAGSILNSPLHF
length: 16; D: -; size: -; V: TRBV20-1; J: TRBJ2-5; DNA: TGCAGTGCTAGAGAATCACTGGGCGGGGTTGCAAAGACCCAGTACTTC; CDR3: CSARESLGGVAKTQYF
length: 12; D: TRBD1; size: -; V: TRBV20-1; J: TRBJ1-2; DNA: TGCAGTGCTAGACAGGGGGCTTATGGCTCCACCTTC; CDR3: CSARQGAYGSTF
length: 14; D: TRBD1; size: many; V: TRBV9; J: TRBJ1-1; DNA: TGTGCCAGCAGCGCCGGGACAGGGGGCACTGAAGCTTTCTTT; CDR3: CASSAGTGGTEAFF
length: 14; D: TRBD1; size: -; V: TRBV15; J: TRBJ1-2; DNA: TGTGCCACCAGCAGGGAGGGGACAGGGCATGGCTACACCTTC; CDR3: CATSREGTGHGYTF
length: 15; D: TRBD1; size: medium-sized; V: TRBV9; J: TRBJ2-2; DNA: TGTGCCAGCAGCCCGACAGGGACGGGCACCGGGGAGCTGTTTTTT; CDR3: CASSPTGTGTGELFF
length: 12; D: -; size: -; V: TRBV5-1; J: TRBJ2-7; DNA: TGCGCCAGCAGCTTGTCTGGGGACGAGCAGTACTTC; CDR3: CASSLSGDEQYF
length: 16; D: -; size: once; V: TRBV19; J: TRBJ2-3; DNA: TGTGCCAGTAGTTTCAGACTAGACATTAGCACAGATACGCAGTATTTT; CDR3: CASSFRLDISTDTQYF
length: 14; D: TRBD1; size: -; V: TRBV20-1; J: TRBJ2-7; DNA: TGCAGTGCGGGATTGGACAGGCAAGGCTACGAGCAGTACTTC; CDR3: CSAGLDRQGYEQYF
length: 13; D: -; size: -; V: TRBV10-3; J: TRBJ2-3; DNA: TGTGCCATCAGGTCCGGAGGCGGGGATACGCAGTATTTT; CDR3: CAIRSGGGDTQYF
length: 16; D: -; size: many; V: TRBV28; J: TRBJ1-5; DNA: TGTGCCAGCAGAATAGGGCAGGGGAAATTTAATCAGCCCCAGCATTTT; CDR3: CASRIGQGKFNQPQHF
length: 15; D: -; size: -; V: TRBV6-1; J: TRBJ1-6; DNA: TGTGCCAGCAGTGAAGGACAGCGGTATAATTCACCCCTCCACTTT; CDR3: CASSEGQRYNSPLHF
length: 14; D: TRBD1; size: -; V: TRBV19; J: TRBJ1-2; DNA: TGTGCCAGTAGTACCCGGACAGGGCCACATGGCTACACCTTC; CDR3: CASSTRTGPHGYTF